This T cell receptor beta chain was sequenced in a study of beta chain features in type 1 diabetes. Study-level information: Patients looked much like healthy donors when it came to age, gender and cell yields. Study conclusions and caveats: TCRB CDR3 length was moderately but significantly reduced in all four CD4+ subsets of Type 1 diabetes patients.

The authors sorted CD4+ naive, central memory, regulatory and stem cell-like memory cells via CD45RO/CCR7/CD25/CD127/CD95/CD27. The purity of all sorted populations exceeded 95%. Germline V CDR1 and CDR2: SQVTM, ANQGSEA. Trimming cost V 6 bases and J 6 bases; bases outside gene matches: 6. The CDR3 sequence is 12 residues long. This clone was counted a few times. Its matching antigen is unknown. The entirety of the isolated RNA underwent reverse transcription, so expressed TCRB transcripts were sequenced. Sequenced by immunoSEQ multiplex PCR; TCRdb stores in-frame clones only, minus some. The data contain 200,000 to 250,000 clones, around 26% of them singletons.

The origin of this receptor is a young man in good health. Source material: central memory CD4+ T cells from blood. The rearrangement joins TRBV29-1 to TRBJ2-5, with TRBD2 matching 8 bases. CDR3 bases: TGCAGCGTAGAGCGGGAGTGGAAGACCCAGTACTTC. Translation: CSVEREWKTQYF.